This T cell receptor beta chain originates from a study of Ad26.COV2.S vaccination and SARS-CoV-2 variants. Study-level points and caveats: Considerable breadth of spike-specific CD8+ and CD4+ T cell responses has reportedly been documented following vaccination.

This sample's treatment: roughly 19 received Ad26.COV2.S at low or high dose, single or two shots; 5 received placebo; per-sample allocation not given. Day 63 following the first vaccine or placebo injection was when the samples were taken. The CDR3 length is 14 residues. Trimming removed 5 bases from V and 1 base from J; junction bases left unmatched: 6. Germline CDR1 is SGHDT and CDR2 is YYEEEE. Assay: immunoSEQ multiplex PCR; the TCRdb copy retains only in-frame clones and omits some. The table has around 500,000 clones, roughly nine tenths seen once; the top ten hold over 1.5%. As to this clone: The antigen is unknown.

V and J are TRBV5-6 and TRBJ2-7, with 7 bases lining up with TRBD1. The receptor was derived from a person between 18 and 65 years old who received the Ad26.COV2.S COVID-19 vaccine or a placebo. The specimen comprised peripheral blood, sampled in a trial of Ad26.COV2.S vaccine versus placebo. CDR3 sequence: CASRETGESYEQYF. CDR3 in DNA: TGTGCCAGCAGGGAAACAGGGGAATCCTACGAGCAGTACTTC.